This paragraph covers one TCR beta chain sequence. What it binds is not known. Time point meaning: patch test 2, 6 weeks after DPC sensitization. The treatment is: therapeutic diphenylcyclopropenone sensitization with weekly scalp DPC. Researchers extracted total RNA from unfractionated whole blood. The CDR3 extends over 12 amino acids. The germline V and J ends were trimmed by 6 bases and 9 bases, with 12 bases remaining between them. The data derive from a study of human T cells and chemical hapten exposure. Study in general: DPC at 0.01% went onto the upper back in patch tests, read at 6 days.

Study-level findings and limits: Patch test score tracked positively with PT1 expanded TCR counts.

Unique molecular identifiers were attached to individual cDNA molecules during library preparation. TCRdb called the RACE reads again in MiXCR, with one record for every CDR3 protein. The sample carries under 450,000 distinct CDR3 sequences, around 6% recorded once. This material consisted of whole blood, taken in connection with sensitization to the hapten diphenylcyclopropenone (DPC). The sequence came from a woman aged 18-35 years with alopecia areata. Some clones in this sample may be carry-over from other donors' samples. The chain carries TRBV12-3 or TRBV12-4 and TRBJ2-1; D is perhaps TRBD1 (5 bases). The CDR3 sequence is CASSQTVREQFF. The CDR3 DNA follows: TGTGCCAGCAGCCAGACAGTACGTGAGCAGTTCTTC.